This T cell receptor (beta chain) was captured in a study of early T cells in non-severe SARS-CoV-2 infection. The sample holds a few counts of this clonotype. CDR3 length: 13 amino acids. Germline V gene data show CDR1 as SGHAT and CDR2 as FQNNGV. The J segment lost 5 bases and the V segment lost 5 bases, leaving 4 bases of the junction unmatched. A single record per CDR3 protein comes from TCRdb applying MiXCR to the 5' RACE reads. Of tens of thousands of distinct CDR3 sequences listed, 9% to 15% are singletons. The material sequenced was whole blood, taken at baseline. The rearrangement uses TRBV11-2 and TRBJ1-1, with TRBD1 matching over 8 bases. The TCR was taken from an adult who was a healthcare worker with PCR-confirmed SARS-CoV-2 infection or an uninfected control (not recorded which). The CDR3 sequence is CASSKQGGTEAFF. DNA of the CDR3: TGTGCCAGCAGCAAACAGGGGGGTACTGAAGCTTTCTTT.